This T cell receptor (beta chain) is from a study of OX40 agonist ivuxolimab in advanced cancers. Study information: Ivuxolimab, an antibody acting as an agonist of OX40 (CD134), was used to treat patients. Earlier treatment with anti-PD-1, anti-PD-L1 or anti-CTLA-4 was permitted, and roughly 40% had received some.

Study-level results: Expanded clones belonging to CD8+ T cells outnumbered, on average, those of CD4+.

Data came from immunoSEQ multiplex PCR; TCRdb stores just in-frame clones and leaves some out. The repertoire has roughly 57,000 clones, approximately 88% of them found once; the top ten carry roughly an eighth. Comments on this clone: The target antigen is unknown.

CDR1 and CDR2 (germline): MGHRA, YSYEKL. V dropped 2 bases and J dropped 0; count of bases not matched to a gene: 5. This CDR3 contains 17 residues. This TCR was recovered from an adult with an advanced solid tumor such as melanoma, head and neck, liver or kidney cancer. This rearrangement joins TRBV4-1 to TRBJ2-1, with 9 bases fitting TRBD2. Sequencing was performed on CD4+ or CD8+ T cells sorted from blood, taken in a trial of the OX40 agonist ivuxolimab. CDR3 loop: CASSQNSAGGSYNEQFF. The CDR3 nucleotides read TGCGCCAGCAGCCAAAACTCAGCGGGGGGCTCCTACAATGAGCAGTTCTTC.